This T cell receptor beta chain was recovered during a study of T cell repertoires in cytomegalovirus infection. As to this clonotype: Its antigen is undetermined.

TCRdb re-called the reads through MiXCR, storing one row per CDR3 protein. This sample carries about 570,000 distinct CDR3 sequences, over 35% of them seen once, and the ten largest clones take roughly 50%. The CDR3 is 16 amino acids. Per the germline V gene, CDR1 is DFQATT and CDR2 is SNEGSKA (reference sequence). The junction had 16 bases not matched to a gene; V was cut back by 4 bases and J by 5 bases. The TCR originated in a human donor in good health (CMV status not recorded). Some clones in this sample may be carry-over from other donors' samples. This sample comprised cultured PBMCs, obtained from culture after CMV antigen stimulation. The chain joins TRBV20-1 to TRBJ2-5, with 7 nucleotides matching TRBD1. Here the CDR3 DNA reads TGCAGTGCTACGTTAACCAGACAGGGCACGGGTGAGACCCAGTACTTC. The encoded protein is CSATLTRQGTGETQYF.